This T cell receptor beta chain was observed in a study of cytomegalovirus exposure and HLA in healthy donors. Germline V CDR1 and CDR2: MRHNA, SNTAGT. This CDR3 has 16 residues. The germline V and J ends were trimmed by 2 bases and 0 bases, with 11 bases remaining between them. Primers: 60 Vbeta forward and 13 Jbeta reverse. Sequencing used immunoSEQ multiplex PCR; TCRdb keeps in-frame clones, though not all of them. The sample contains approximately 140,000 clones, 65% to 90% of which appear only once. This TCR was sampled from a girl aged 2 to 9 in good health and CMV-seronegative. The V and J genes are TRBV6-4 and TRBJ1-5; D is uncertain. What was sequenced was PBMCs. CDR3 in DNA: TGTGCCAGCAGTGACGGGTTAACTAATAGCAATCAGCCCCAGCATTTT. Translating gives CASSDGLTNSNQPQHF.